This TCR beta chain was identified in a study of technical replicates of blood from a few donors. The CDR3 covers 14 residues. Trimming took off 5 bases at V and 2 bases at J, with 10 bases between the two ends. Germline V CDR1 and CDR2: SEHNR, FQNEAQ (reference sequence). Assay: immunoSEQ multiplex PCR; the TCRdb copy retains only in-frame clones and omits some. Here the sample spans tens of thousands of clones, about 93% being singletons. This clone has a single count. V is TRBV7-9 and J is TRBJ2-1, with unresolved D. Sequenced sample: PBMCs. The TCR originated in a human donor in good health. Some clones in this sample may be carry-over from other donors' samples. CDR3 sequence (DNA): TGTGCCAGCAGCCCCCAGACACCCTACAATGAGCAGTTCTTC. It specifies CASSPQTPYNEQFF.